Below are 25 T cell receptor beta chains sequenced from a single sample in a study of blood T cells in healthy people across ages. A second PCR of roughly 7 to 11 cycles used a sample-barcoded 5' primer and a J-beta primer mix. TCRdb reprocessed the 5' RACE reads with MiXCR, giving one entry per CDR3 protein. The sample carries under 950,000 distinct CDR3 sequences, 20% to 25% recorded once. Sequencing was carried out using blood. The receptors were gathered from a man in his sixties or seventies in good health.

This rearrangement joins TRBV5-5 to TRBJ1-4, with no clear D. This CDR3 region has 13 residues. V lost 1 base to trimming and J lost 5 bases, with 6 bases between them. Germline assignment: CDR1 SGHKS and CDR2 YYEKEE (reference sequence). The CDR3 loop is CASSLRQNEKLFF. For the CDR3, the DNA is TGTGCCAGCAGCTTGCGGCAGAATGAAAAACTGTTTTTT.

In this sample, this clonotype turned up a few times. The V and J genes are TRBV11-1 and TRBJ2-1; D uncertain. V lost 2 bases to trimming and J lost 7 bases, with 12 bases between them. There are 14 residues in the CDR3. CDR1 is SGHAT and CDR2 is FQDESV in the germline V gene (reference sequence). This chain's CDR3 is CASSLRRSGNEQFF. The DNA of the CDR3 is TGTGCCAGCAGCTTAAGGCGGTCTGGGAATGAGCAGTTCTTC.

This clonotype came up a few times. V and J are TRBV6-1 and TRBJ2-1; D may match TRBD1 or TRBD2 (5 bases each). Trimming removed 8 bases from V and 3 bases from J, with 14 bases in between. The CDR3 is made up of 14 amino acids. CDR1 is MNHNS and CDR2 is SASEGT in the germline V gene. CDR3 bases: TGTGCCAGCGGATTGGGGACCAACTACAATGAGCAGTTCTTC. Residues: CASGLGTNYNEQFF.

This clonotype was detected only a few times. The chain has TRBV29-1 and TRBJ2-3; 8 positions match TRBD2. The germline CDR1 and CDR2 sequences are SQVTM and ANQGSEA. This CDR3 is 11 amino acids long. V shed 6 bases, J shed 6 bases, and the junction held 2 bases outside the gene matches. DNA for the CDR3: TGCAGCGTCCCGGGGGGGGATACGCAGTATTTT. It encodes CSVPGGDTQYF.

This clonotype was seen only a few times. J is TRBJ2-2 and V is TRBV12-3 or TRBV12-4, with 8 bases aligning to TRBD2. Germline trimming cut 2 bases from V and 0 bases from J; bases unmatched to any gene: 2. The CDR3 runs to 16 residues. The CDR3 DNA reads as TGTGCCAGCAGTTTATCTAGCGGGTCGAACACCGGGGAGCTGTTTTTT. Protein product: CASSLSSGSNTGELFF.

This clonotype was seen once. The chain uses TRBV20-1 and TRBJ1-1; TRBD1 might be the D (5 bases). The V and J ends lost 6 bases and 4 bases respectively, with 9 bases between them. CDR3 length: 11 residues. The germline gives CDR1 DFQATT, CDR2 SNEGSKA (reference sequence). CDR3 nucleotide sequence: TGCAGTGCACGCAGGGTCACTGAAGCTTTCTTT. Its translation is CSARRVTEAFF.

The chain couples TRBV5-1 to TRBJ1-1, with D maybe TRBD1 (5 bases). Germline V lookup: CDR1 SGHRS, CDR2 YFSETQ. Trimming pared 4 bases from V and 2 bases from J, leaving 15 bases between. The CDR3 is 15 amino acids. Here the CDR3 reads CASSPGGDGNTEAFF. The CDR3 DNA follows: TGCGCCAGCAGCCCCGGTGGGGACGGTAACACTGAAGCTTTCTTT.

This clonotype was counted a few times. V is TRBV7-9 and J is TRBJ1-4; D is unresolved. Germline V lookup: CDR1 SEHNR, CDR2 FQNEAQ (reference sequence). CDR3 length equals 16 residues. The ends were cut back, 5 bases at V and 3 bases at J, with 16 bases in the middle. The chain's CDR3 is CASSLSRGEPNEKLFF. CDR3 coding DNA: TGTGCCAGCAGCCTCAGTCGTGGGGAGCCTAATGAAAAACTGTTTTTT.

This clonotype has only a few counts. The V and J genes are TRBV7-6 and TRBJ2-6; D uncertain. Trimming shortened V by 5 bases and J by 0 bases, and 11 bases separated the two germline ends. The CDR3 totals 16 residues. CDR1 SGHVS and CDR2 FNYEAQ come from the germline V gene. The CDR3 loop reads CASSLLTNSGANVLTF. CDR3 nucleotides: TGTGCCAGCAGCCTCCTTACAAACTCTGGGGCCAACGTCCTGACTTTC.

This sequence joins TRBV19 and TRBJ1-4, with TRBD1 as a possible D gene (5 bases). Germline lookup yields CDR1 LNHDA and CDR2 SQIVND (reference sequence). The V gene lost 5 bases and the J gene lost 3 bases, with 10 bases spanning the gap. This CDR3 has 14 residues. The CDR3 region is CASSQRGPNEKLFF. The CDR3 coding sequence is TGTGCCAGTAGTCAAAGGGGACCTAATGAAAAACTGTTTTTT.

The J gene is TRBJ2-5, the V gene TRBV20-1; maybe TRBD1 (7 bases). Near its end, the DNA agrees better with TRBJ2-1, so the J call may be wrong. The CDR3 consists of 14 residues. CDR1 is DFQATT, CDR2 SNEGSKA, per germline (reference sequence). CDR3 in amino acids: CSAPRDRSYNEQFF. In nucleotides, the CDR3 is TGCAGTGCCCCGCGGGACAGAAGTTACAATGAGCAGTTCTTC.

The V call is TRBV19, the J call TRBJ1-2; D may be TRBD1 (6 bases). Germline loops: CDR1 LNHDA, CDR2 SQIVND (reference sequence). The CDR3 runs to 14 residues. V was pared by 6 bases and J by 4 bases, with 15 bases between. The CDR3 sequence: CASRGRDTAYGYTF. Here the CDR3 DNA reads TGTGCCAGTAGAGGCAGGGACACCGCCTATGGCTACACCTTC.

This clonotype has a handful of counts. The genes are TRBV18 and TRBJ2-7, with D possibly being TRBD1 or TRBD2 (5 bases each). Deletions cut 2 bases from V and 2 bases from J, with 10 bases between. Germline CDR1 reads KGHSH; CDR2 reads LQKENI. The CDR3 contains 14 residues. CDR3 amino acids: CASSPGTDTYEQYF. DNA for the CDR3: TGTGCCAGCTCACCAGGGACGGACACCTACGAGCAGTACTTC.

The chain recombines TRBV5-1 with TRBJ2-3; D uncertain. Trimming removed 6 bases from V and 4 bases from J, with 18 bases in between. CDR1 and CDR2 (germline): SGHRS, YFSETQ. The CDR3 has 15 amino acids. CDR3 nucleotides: TGCGCCAGCAACCGAGATGGGTGGGATGCAGATACGCAGTATTTT. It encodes CASNRDGWDADTQYF.

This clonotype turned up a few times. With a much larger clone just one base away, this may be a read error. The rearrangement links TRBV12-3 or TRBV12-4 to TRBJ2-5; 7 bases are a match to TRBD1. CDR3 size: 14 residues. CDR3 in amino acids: CASSPGTVQETQCF. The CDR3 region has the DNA TGTGCCAGCAGCCCCGGGACAGTCCAAGAGACCCAGTGCTTC.

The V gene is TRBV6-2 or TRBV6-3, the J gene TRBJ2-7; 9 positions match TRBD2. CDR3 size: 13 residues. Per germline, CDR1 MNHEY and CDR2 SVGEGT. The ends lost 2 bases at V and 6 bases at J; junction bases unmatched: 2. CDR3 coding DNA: TGTGCCAGCAGTTACCGACTAGCGGTCGAGCAGTACGTC. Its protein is CASSYRLAVEQYV.

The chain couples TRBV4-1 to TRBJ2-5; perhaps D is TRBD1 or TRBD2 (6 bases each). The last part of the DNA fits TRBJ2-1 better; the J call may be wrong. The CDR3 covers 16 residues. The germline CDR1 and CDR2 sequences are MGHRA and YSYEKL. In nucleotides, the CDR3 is TGCGCCAGCAGCCAGAGTACCAGTAGGGGGGTATTGGAGCAGTTCTTC. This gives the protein CASSQSTSRGVLEQFF.

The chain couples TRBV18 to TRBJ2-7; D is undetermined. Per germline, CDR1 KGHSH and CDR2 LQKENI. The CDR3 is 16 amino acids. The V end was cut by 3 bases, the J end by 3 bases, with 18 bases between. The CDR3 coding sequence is TGTGCCAGCTCACCGATCTCTGGGGTCATCCTCTACGAGCAGTACGTC. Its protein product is CASSPISGVILYEQYV.

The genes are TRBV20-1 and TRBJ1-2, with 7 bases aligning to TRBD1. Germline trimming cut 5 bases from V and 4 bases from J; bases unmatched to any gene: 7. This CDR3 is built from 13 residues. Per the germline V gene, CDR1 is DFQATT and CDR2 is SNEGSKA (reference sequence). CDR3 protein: CSALQTGRYGYTF. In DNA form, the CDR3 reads TGCAGTGCTCTACAGACAGGGCGCTATGGCTACACCTTC.

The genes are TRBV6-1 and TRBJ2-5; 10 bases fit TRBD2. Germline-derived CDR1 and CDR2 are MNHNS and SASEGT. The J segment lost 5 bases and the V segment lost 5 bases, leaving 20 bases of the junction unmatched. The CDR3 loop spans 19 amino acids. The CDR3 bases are TGTGCCAGCAGTCGCTACGGGGTAGCGGGAGGCTCTCTGGGGGAGACCCAGTACTTC. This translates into CASSRYGVAGGSLGETQYF.

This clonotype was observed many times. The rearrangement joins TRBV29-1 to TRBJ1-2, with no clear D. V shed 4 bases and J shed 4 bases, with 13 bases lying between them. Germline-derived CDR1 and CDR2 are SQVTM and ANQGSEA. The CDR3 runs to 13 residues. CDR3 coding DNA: TGCAGCGTTGCAGGACCAGACTTCTATGGCTACACCTTC. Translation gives CSVAGPDFYGYTF.

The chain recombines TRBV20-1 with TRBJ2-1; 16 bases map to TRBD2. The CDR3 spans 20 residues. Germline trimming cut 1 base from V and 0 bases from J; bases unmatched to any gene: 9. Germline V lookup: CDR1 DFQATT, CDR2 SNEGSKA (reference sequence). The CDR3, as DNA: TGCAGTGCTAGAGGATTGGGACTAGCGGGAGGGCTAAGCTCCTACAATGAGCAGTTCTTC. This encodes CSARGLGLAGGLSSYNEQFF.

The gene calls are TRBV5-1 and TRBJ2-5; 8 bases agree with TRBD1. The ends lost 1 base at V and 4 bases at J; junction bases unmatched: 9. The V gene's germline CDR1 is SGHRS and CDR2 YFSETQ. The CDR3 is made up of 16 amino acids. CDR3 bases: TGCGCCAGCAGCTTGAGTCAGGGGGCTGCTGGAGAGACCCAGTACTTC. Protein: CASSLSQGAAGETQYF.

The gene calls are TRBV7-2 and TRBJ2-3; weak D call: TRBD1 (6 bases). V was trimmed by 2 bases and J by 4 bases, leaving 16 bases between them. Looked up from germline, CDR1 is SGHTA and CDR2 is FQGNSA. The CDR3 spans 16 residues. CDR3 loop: CASSLFVQGFADTQYF. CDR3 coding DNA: TGTGCCAGCAGCTTATTCGTCCAGGGGTTCGCAGATACGCAGTATTTT.

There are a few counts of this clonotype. DNA of the CDR3: TGTGCCAGCAGCCAAGATCGGGGAGGGGTTGAAAAACTGTTTTTT. This codes for CASSQDRGGVEKLFF. The chain uses TRBV3-1 and TRBJ1-4; D might be TRBD1 (5 bases). V was shortened by 0 bases and J by 7 bases, with 12 bases between the two germline ends. CDR3 length: 15 amino acids. Germline values: CDR1 LGHDT, CDR2 YNNKEL (reference sequence).